This T cell receptor beta chain is from a study of cytomegalovirus exposure and HLA in healthy donors. Study-wide results and limits: Prior analysis indicated that the majority of TCR beta V segments exhibited productivity approximately 87% or approximately 30% of the time. For most TCR sequences rarity was the rule, although some public TCRs occurred in many donors.

Comment on this clone: Its target is unknown.

This CDR3 contains 16 residues. Germline lookup yields CDR1 SGHRS and CDR2 YFSETQ. With 4 bases removed from V and 6 bases from J, the gap between germline ends came to 19 bases. PCR was performed using 60 Vbeta and 13 Jbeta primers. Only in-frame clones appear in the TCRdb table, and some are missing; sequencing was by immunoSEQ multiplex PCR. This sample carries 30,000 to 45,000 clones, with 7% to 9.5% going to the ten biggest clones. The TCR originated in a middle-aged man in good health and CMV-seropositive. The gene calls are TRBV5-1 and TRBJ1-4, with a weak D call TRBD1 (6 bases). Sequencing input: PBMCs. The CDR3 bases are TGCGCCAGCAGCCCGTCGGGGGGGGCCGGCGATGAAAAACTGTTTTTT. As protein: CASSPSGGAGDEKLFF.